This T cell receptor (beta chain) was documented in a study of blood T cells in healthy people across ages. A second PCR, run for about 7 to 11 cycles, used a sample-barcoded 5' primer plus a J-beta primer mix. TCRdb reanalysed the 5' RACE reads using MiXCR and keeps one entry per CDR3 protein. The sample shows over 500,000 distinct CDR3 sequences, over 40% of them seen only once. Each of the donors had roughly 9.1 milliliters of peripheral blood drawn into EDTA-treated Vacutainer tubes. The table lists this clonotype with a few counts. V lost 4 bases and J 5 bases, leaving 13 bases between the germline ends. Germline V lookup: CDR1 SGHRS, CDR2 YFSETQ. This CDR3 comprises 14 residues.

This clonotype was sampled from a woman over 75 in good health. The rearrangement joins TRBV5-1 to TRBJ1-5, with a weak D call TRBD1 (5 bases). What was sequenced was blood. The CDR3 region is CASSQGGTDQPQHF. CDR3 DNA sequence: TGCGCCAGCAGCCAGGGAGGGACGGATCAGCCCCAGCATTTT. The whole variable domain, filled in from reference TRBV5-1 and TRBJ1-5, reads KAGVTQTPRYLIKTRGQQVTLSCSPISGHRSVSWYQQTPGQGLQFLFEYFSETQRNKGNFPGRFSGRQFSNSRSEMNVSTLELGDSALYLCASSQGGTDQPQHFGDGTRLSIL.